This TCR beta chain was sequenced during a study of T cell responses to AZD1222 COVID-19 vaccine. Study-level points and caveats: Spike-specific TCR breadth and depth went up after people got two AZD1222 doses. Clonal diversity may have been underestimated in mostly white British donors. Seropositive status at baseline applied to only six AZD1222 recipients.

Profiling relied on immunoSEQ multiplex PCR, and the TCRdb table lists in-frame clones only, not all of them. This sample has roughly 100,000 clones, with roughly 88% found just once. V was trimmed by 7 bases and J by 0 bases, leaving 13 bases between them. CDR1 and CDR2 (germline): MNHEY, SMNVEV (reference sequence). The length of the CDR3 is 15 residues. This clone showed up just once. Its cognate antigen is unknown. This TCR was recovered from an adult in good health. This rearrangement joins TRBV27 to TRBJ2-1; maybe TRBD2 (7 bases). The sequencing here drew on peripheral blood, taken on day 0 of AZD1222 vaccination. The CDR3 spells CASNRGASSYNEQFF. CDR3 coding DNA: TGTGCCAGCAACCGGGGGGCCAGCTCCTACAATGAGCAGTTCTTC.